This T cell receptor (beta chain) is drawn from a study of CXCR3-negative and CXCR3-positive naive CD8 T cells. Of note for this clonotype: Its cognate antigen is unknown.

TRB cDNA libraries were made by UMI-labeled 5' RACE. TCRdb reprocessed the 5' RACE reads and keeps a single row for each CDR3 protein, giving no DNA. This repertoire includes tens of thousands of distinct CDR3 sequences. General study results and limits: With respect to TRBV-TRBJ usage, naive CXCR3-negative and CXCR3-positive cells were similar; memory differed. Hydrophobicity was higher for TRB CDR3s found in CXCR3-positive naive cells than in CXCR3-negative naive cells.

The germline V gene encodes CDR1 SGHRS and CDR2 YFSETQ. The CDR3 has 13 amino acids. Input material: naive CXCR3+ CD8+ T cells from blood. Subset described: CD45RO-CCR7+CD27+CD95- naive CD8+ T cells expressing CXCR3 (TNR3+). J is TRBJ2-7 and V is TRBV5-1; TCRdb's D call, TRBD1, is unchecked because there is no DNA. The TCR sequence derives from a human donor in good health. Some clones in this sample may be carry-over from other donors' samples. The CDR3 here is CASSYISGYEQYF.